The clone carrying this T cell receptor beta chain was recorded a few times. What it binds is not known. This sample was included in a study of identifying expanded T cells in peripheral blood. Findings of the study overall: Technical replicates showed roughly 1.2 changed clones; approximately 2 weeks 15 to 20; four weeks 19. Clone count variance between roughly two-week samples rose with total template count.

Method: immunoSEQ multiplex PCR; TCRdb's copy keeps in-frame clones and lacks some. The profile covers around 85,000 clones, with approximately 90% appearing a single time and around 20% taken by the ten largest. During the collection period, no donor immune events like infections were recorded. J was trimmed by 3 bases and V by 5 bases; bases with no gene match: 12. The germline V gene encodes CDR1 SEHNR and CDR2 FQNEAQ (reference sequence). This CDR3 comprises 16 residues. This sequence joins TRBV7-9 and TRBJ1-1, with TRBD1 matching 7 bases. The sequence was collected from a person between 18 and 75 years old in good health. The sequencing input was blood. The CDR3 coding sequence is TGTGCCAGCAGCCCGGCGAACAGGGGAAGGGACACTGAAGCTTTCTTT. Protein: CASSPANRGRDTEAFF.